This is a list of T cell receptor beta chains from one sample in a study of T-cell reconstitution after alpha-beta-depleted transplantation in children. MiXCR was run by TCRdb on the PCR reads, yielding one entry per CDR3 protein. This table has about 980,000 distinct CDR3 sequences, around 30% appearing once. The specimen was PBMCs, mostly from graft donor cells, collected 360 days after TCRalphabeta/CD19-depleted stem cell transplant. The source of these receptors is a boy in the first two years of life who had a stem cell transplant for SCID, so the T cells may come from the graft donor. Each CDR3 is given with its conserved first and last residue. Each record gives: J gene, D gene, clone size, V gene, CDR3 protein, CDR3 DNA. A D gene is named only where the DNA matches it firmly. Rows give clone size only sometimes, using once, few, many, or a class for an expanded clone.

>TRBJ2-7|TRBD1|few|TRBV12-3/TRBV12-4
CASSPRKGQVGYEQYF
TGTGCCAGCAGTCCTAGGAAGGGACAGGTTGGCTACGAGCAGTACTTC
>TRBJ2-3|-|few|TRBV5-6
CASRPGPSLGTDTQYF
TGTGCCAGCAGGCCAGGCCCGTCACTGGGCACAGATACGCAGTATTTT
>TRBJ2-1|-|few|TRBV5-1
CASSRVPSGTGGNEQFF
TGCGCCAGCAGCCGAGTTCCGTCCGGGACTGGAGGCAATGAGCAGTTCTTC
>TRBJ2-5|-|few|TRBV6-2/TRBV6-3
CASRRLAVHETQYF
TGTGCCAGCCGACGCCTCGCGGTGCACGAGACCCAGTACTTC
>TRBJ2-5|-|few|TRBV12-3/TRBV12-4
CASSSQEYQETQYF
TGTGCCAGCAGTTCGCAGGAGTACCAAGAGACCCAGTACTTC
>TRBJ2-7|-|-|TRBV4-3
CASSQDRRPTSYEQYF
TGCGCCAGCAGCCAAGATCGCCGGCCAACTTCCTACGAGCAGTACTTC
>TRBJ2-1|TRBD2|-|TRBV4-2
CASSPVAPSGGAVDEQFF
TGTGCCAGCAGCCCCGTGGCCCCTAGCGGGGGGGCGGTAGATGAGCAGTTCTTC
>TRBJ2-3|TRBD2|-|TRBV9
CASSALAGGSGDTQYF
TGTGCCAGCAGCGCACTAGCGGGGGGCTCAGGGGATACGCAGTATTTT
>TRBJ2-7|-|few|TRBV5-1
CASSTRGVGAYEQYF
TGCGCCAGCAGCACCCGAGGGGTGGGGGCCTACGAGCAGTACTTC
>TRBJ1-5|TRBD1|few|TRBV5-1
CASSKQGAPNQPQHF
TGCGCCAGCAGCAAACAGGGGGCCCCCAATCAGCCCCAGCATTTT
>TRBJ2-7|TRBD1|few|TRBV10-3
CAIRGQGGPSEQYF
TGTGCCATCAGAGGACAGGGGGGTCCTTCGGAGCAGTACTTC
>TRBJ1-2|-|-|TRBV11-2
CASSLIGGGGYTF
TGTGCCAGCAGCTTAATAGGGGGTGGTGGCTACACCTTC
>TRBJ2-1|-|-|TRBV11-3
CASSLEGREQFF
TGTGCCAGCAGCTTAGAGGGCCGTGAGCAGTTCTTC
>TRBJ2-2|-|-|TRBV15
CATSRPRQTRTELFF
TGTGCCACCAGCAGACCGCGACAGACCAGGACGGAGCTGTTTTTT
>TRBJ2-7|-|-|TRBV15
CATSREGEGYEQYF
TGTGCCACCAGCAGAGAAGGTGAGGGGTACGAGCAGTACTTC
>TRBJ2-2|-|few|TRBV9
CASSDSPTYSTGELFF
TGTGCCAGCAGCGACAGTCCTACTTACTCCACCGGGGAGCTGTTTTTT
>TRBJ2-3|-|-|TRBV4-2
CASSQAPSTADTQYF
TGTGCCAGCAGCCAAGCTCCGAGTACCGCAGATACGCAGTATTTT
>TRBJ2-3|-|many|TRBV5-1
CASSPGPSTDTQYF
TGCGCCAGCAGCCCGGGACCTAGCACAGATACGCAGTATTTT
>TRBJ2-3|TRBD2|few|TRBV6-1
CASRTSAEDTQYF
TGTGCCAGCAGGACTAGCGCTGAAGATACGCAGTATTTT
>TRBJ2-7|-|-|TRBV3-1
CASSQSDRYKQYF
TGTGCCAGCAGCCAATCGGACAGATATAAGCAGTACTTC
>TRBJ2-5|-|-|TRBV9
CASSPERNPETQYF
TGTGCCAGCAGCCCGGAGAGAAATCCAGAGACCCAGTACTTC
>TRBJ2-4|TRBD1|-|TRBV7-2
CASSARGQGLKNIQYF
TGTGCCAGCAGCGCGCGAGGACAGGGGTTGAAAAACATTCAGTACTTC
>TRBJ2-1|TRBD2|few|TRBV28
CASGPLAGGRNEQFF
TGTGCCAGTGGACCCCTAGCGGGGGGTAGGAATGAGCAGTTCTTC
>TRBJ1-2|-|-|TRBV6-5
CASSYSNGIGGYTF
TGTGCCAGCAGTTACTCGAACGGAATAGGTGGCTACACCTTC
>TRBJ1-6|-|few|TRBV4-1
CASSQGRSSPLHF
TGCGCCAGCAGCCAGGGACGGAGTTCACCCCTCCACTTT